The text below deals with one T cell receptor beta chain. Its antigen remains unknown. The sample originates from a study of OX40 agonist ivuxolimab in advanced cancers. Across the study: Patients received ivuxolimab, an agonistic anti-OX40 (CD134) antibody. Every 2 weeks, patients got intravenous ivuxolimab at one of six dose levels (0.01-10 mg/kg).

Method: immunoSEQ multiplex PCR; TCRdb's copy keeps in-frame clones and lacks some. This table has more than 65,000 clones, approximately 81% appearing once. CDR3 length: 13 residues. Germline values: CDR1 LNHDA, CDR2 SQIVND (reference sequence). V was trimmed by 3 bases and J by 6 bases, leaving 8 bases between them. A history of autoimmune disease or systemic immunosuppression excluded patients. Study conclusions and caveats: Near-lowest levels of clonal expansion characterized partial responders at 0.1-3.0 mg/kg.

This receptor was taken from an adult with an advanced solid tumor such as melanoma, head and neck, liver or kidney cancer. Sequenced here: CD4+ or CD8+ T cells sorted from blood, sampled in a trial of the OX40 agonist ivuxolimab. The chain links TRBV19 to TRBJ2-2; D may be TRBD1 or TRBD2 (5 bases each). CDR3 residues: CASSIMGAGELFF. The DNA for the CDR3 is TGTGCCAGTAGTATCATGGGGGCCGGGGAGCTGTTTTTT.